This TCR beta chain was identified in a study of blood T cells in healthy people across ages. Germline values: CDR1 DFQATT, CDR2 SNEGSKA (reference sequence). The CDR3 spans 11 residues. This clonotype came up a few times. The second PCR ran about 6 to 11 cycles with a sample-barcoded 5' primer and J-beta primers. Each CDR3 protein gets one entry after TCRdb re-called the 5' RACE reads with MiXCR. The sample has approximately 770,000 distinct CDR3 sequences; roughly 60% are singletons. The origin of this receptor is a young man in good health. Material: blood. This chain links TRBV20-1 with TRBJ2-5; D gene unclear. The J call may be faulty, since TRBJ2-7 better matches the DNA end. The CDR3 is CSARGTHEQYF. CDR3 coding DNA: TGCAGTGCTAGGGGTACCCACGAGCAGTACTTC.